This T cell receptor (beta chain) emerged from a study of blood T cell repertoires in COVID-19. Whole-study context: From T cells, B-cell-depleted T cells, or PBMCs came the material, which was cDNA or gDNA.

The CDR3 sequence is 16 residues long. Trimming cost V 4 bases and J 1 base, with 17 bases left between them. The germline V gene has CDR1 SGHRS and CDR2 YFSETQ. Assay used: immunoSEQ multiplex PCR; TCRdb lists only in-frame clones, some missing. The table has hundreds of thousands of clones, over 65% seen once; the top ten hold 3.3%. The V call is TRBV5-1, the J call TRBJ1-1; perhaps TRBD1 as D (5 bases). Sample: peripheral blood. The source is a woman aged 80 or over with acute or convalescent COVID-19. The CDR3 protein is CASSPEGGAQNTEAFF. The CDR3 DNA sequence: TGCGCCAGCAGCCCGGAGGGAGGGGCCCAGAACACTGAAGCTTTCTTT.